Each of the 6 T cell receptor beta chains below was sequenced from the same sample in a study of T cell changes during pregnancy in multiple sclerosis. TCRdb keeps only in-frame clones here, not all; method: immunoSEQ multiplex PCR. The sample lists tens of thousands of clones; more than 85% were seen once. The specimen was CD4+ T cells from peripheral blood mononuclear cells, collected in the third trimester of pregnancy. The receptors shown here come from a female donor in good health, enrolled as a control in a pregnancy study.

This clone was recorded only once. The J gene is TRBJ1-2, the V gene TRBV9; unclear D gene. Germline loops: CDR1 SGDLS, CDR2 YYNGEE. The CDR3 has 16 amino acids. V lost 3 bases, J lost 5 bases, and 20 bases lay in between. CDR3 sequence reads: CASSGGVVGAGYGYTF. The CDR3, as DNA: TGTGCCAGCAGCGGCGGGGTGGTGGGAGCCGGGTATGGCTACACCTTC.

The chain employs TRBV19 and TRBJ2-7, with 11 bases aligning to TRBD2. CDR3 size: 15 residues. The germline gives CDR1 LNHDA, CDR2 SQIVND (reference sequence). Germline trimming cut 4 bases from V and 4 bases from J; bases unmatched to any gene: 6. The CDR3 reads CASSRGTSGLYEQYF. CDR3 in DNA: TGTGCCAGTAGTAGAGGGACTAGCGGTTTGTACGAGCAGTACTTC.

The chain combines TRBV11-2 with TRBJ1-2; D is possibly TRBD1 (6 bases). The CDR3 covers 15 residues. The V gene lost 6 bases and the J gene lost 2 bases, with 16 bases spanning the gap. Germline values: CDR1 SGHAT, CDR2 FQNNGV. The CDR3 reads CASRDPGQINYGYTF. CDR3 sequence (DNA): TGTGCCAGCAGGGATCCAGGACAGATCAACTATGGCTACACCTTC.

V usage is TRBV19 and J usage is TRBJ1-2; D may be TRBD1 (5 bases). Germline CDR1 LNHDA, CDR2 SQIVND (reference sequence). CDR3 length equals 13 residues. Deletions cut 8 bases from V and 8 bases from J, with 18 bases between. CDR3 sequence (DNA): TGTGCCAGTCAATCCTCAGGAGGGGAGGGCTACACCTTC. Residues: CASQSSGGEGYTF.

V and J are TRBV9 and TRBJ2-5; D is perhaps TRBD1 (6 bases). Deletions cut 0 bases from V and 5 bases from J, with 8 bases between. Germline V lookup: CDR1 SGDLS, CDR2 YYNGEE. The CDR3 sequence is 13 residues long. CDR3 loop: CASSVGRGETQYF. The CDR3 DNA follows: TGTGCCAGCAGCGTAGGCAGGGGTGAGACCCAGTACTTC.

The CDR3: CASSFGLAGHYEQYF. In DNA form, the CDR3 reads TGTGCCAGCAGCTTCGGACTAGCGGGGCACTACGAGCAGTACTTC. V gene TRBV7-6 combines with J gene TRBJ2-7; 12 bases align to TRBD2. There are 15 residues in the CDR3. Germline CDR1 is SGHVS and CDR2 is FNYEAQ. The V gene end was trimmed by 3 bases and the J gene end by 3 bases; junction bases not matched to a gene: 3.